This T cell receptor (beta chain) was found in a study of beta chain features in type 1 diabetes. Study details: Researchers looked at approximately 100,000,000 sorted cells across all samples. The study's findings and limits: Overrepresentation of cells with high TCR expression could result from cDNA sequencing. Type 1 diabetes patients showed a moderate but significant shortening of TCRB CDR3s in all four CD4+ subsets. Insertion counts at VDJ junctions were lower in type 1 diabetes patients, who also showed more deletions there.

Of note for this clone: Antigen: not known.

Sequenced material consisted of expressed TCRB transcripts (all of the isolated RNA was reverse transcribed). Measured with immunoSEQ multiplex PCR; TCRdb has only the in-frame clones, and not every one. The sample lists a few hundred thousand clones, 9.5% to 10% occurring once. This CDR3 region has 16 residues. From germline, CDR1 is SGHTA and CDR2 FQGNSA. J gave up 13 bases and V 5 bases, and 19 bases lay outside the gene matches. The sample comprised central memory CD4+ T cells from blood. The receptor was derived from a man younger than 40 with type 1 diabetes. The V and J genes are TRBV7-2 and TRBJ2-1, with 8 bases identical to TRBD2. The CDR3 nucleotides are TGTGCCAGCAGCCAAAGATACGGAGCGGGAGCCAGTGTACAGTTCTTC. Translating it yields CASSQRYGAGASVQFF.